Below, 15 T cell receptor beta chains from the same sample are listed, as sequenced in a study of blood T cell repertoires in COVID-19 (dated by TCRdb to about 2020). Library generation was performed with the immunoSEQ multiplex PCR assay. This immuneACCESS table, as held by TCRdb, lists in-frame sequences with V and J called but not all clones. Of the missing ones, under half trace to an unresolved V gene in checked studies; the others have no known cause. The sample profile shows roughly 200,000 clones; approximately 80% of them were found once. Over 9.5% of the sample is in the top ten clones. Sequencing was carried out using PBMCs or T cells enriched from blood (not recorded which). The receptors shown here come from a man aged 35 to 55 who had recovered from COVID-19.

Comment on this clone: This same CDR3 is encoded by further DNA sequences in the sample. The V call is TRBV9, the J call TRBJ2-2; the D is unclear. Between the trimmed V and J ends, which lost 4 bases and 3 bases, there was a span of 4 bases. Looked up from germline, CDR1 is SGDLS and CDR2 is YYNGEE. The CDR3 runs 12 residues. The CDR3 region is CASSHYTGELFF. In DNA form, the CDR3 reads TGTGCCAGCAGCCATTACACCGGGGAGCTGTTTTTT.

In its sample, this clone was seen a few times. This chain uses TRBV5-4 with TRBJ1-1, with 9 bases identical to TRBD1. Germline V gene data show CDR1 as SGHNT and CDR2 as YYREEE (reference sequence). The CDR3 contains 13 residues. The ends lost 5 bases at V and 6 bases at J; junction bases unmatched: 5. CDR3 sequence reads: CASRYTGGPEAFF. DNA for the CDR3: TGTGCCAGCAGATATACAGGGGGCCCTGAAGCTTTCTTT.

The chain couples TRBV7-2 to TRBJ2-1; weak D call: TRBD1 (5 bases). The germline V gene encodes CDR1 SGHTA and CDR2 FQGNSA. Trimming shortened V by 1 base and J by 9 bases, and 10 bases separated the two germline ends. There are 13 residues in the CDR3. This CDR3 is CASSLEGLGEQFF. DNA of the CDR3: TGTGCCAGCAGCTTAGAGGGGCTAGGTGAGCAGTTCTTC.

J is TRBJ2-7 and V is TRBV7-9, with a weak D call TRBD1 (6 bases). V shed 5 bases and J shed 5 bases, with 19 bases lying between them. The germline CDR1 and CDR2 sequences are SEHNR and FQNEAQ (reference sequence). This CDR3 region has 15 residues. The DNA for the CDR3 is TGTGCCAGCAGCCGCCGGACAGCCCGAAGGAACGAGCAGTACTTC. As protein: CASSRRTARRNEQYF. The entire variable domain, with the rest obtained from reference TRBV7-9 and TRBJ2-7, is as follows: DTGVSQNPRHKITKRGQNVTFRCDPISEHNRLYWYRQTLGQGPEFLTYFQNEAQLEKSRLLSDRFSAERPKGSFSTLEIQRTEQGDSAMYLCASSRRTARRNEQYFGPGTRLTVT.

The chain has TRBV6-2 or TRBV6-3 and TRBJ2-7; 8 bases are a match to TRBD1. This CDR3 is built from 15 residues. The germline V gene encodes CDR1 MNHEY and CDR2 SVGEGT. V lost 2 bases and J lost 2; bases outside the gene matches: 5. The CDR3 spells CASSYGAGGTYEQYV. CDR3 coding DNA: TGTGCCAGCAGTTACGGGGCAGGGGGCACCTACGAGCAGTACGTC.

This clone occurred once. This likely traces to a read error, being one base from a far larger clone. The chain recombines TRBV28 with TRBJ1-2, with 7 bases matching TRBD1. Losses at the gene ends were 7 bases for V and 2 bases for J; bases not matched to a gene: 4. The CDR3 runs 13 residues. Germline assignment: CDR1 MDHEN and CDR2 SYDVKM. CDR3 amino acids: CASNSGQNYGYTF. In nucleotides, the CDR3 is TGTGCCAGCAACTCGGGACAGAACTATGGCTACACCTTC.

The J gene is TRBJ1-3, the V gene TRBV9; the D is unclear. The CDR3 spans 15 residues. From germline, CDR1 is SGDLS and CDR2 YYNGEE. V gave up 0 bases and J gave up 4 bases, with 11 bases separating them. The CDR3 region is CASSVGPDGGNTIYF. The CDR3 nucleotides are TGTGCCAGCAGCGTAGGCCCCGACGGGGGAAACACCATATATTTT.

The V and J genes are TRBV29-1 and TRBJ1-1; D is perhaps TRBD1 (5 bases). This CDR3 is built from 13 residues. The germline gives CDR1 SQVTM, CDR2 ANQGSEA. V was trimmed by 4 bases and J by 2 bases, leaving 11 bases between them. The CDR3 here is CSVAYQGNTEAFF. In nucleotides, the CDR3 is TGCAGCGTTGCGTACCAGGGAAACACTGAAGCTTTCTTT.

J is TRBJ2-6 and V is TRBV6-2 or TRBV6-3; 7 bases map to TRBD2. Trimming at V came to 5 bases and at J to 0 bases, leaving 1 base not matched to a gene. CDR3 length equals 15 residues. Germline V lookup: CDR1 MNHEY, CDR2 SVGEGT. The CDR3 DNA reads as TGTGCCAGCAGTGCGGGGGACTCTGGGGCCAACGTCCTGACTTTC. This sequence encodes CASSAGDSGANVLTF.

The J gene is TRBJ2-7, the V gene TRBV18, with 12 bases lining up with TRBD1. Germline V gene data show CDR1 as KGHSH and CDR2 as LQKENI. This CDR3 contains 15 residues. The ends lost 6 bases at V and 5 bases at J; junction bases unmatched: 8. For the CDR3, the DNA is TGTGCCAGCTCGCGAACCGGGACAGGGGGCCACGAGCAGTACGTC. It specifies CASSRTGTGGHEQYV.

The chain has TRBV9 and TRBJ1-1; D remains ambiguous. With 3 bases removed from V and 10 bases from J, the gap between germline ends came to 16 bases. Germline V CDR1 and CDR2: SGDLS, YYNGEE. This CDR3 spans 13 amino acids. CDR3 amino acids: CASSAATPGRAFF. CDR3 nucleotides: TGTGCCAGCAGCGCGGCGACCCCGGGGAGAGCTTTCTTT.

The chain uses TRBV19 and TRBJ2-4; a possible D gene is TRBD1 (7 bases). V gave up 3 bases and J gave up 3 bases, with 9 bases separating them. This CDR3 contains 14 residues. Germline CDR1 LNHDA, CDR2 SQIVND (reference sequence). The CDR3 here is CASSIRGDKNIQYF. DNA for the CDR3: TGTGCCAGTAGTATCAGGGGGGACAAAAACATTCAGTACTTC. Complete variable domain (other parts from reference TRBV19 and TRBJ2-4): DGGITQSPKYLFRKEGQNVTLSCEQNLNHDAMYWYRQDPGQGLRLIYYSQIVNDFQKGDIAEGYSVSREKKESFPLTVTSAQKNPTAFYLCASSIRGDKNIQYFGAGTRLSVL.

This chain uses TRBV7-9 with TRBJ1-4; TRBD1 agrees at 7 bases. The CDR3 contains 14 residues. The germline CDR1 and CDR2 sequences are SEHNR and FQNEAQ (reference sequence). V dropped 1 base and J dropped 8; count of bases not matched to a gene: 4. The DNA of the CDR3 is TGTGCCAGCAGCTTAGGGCAGGGGGGCGAAAAACTGTTTTTT. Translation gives CASSLGQGGEKLFF. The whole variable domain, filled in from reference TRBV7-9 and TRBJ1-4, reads DTGVSQNPRHKITKRGQNVTFRCDPISEHNRLYWYRQTLGQGPEFLTYFQNEAQLEKSRLLSDRFSAERPKGSFSTLEIQRTEQGDSAMYLCASSLGQGGEKLFFGSGTQLSVL.

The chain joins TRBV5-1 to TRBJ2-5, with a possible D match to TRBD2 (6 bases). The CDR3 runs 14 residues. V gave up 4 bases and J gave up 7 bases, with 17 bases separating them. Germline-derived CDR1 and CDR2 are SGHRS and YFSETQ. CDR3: CASSAGPTLRTQYF. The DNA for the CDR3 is TGCGCCAGCAGCGCGGGACCGACCCTCCGGACCCAGTACTTC.

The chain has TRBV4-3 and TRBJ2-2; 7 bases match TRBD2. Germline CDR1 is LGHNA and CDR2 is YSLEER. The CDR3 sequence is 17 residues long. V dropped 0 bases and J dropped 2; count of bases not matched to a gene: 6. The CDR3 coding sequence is TGCGCCAGCAGCCAAGATGGAGCGGGGAGAAACACCGGGGAGCTGTTTTTT. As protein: CASSQDGAGRNTGELFF.